The 14 T cell receptor beta chains below come from one sample, sequenced in a study of cytomegalovirus exposure and HLA in healthy donors. Assay: immunoSEQ multiplex PCR; the TCRdb copy retains only in-frame clones and omits some. The sample carries over 200,000 clones, 85% to 90% recorded once. The material sequenced was PBMCs. The receptor source for this set is a woman under 30 in good health and CMV-seronegative.

The rearrangement uses TRBV10-1 and TRBJ1-2, with a possible D match to TRBD1 (5 bases). V lost 0 bases, J lost 1 base, and 21 bases lay in between. Germline CDR1 and CDR2: WNHNN and SYGVQD (reference sequence). This CDR3 contains 19 residues. CDR3 in amino acids: CASSESSPREGDYNYGYTF. Here the CDR3 DNA reads TGCGCCAGCAGTGAGTCGAGTCCCCGAGAAGGGGATTATAACTATGGCTACACCTTC.

This sequence joins TRBV18 and TRBJ2-7; the D gene is possibly TRBD1 (7 bases). V was clipped by 3 bases and J by 4 bases, with 19 bases between them. The CDR3 length is 16 residues. CDR1 is KGHSH and CDR2 is LQKENI in the germline V gene. The CDR3 DNA sequence: TGTGCCAGCTCACCCCCCCGGGGGACAGATACGTACGAGCAGTACTTC. Amino acids: CASSPPRGTDTYEQYF.

The chain recombines TRBV6-5 with TRBJ1-5; 7 bases fit TRBD1. The CDR3 consists of 14 residues. Germline trimming cut 2 bases from V and 6 bases from J; bases unmatched to any gene: 4. From germline, CDR1 is MNHEY and CDR2 SVGAGI. CDR3 protein: CASSYGGTAQPQHF. The CDR3, as DNA: TGTGCCAGCAGTTACGGGGGGACAGCTCAGCCCCAGCATTTT.

V and J are TRBV30 and TRBJ2-4; D is possibly TRBD1 (7 bases). CDR1 and CDR2 from the germline V gene are GTSNPN and SVGIG (reference sequence). This CDR3 comprises 13 residues. V lost 4 bases and J lost 10, with 17 bases in between. This CDR3 reads CAWTGGTAEIQYF. In DNA form, the CDR3 reads TGTGCCTGGACGGGCGGGACAGCTGAGATTCAGTACTTC.

J is TRBJ1-6 and V is TRBV4-1; 7 bases are a match to TRBD1. J was trimmed by 9 bases and V by 2 bases; bases with no gene match: 4. Germline V gene sequence: CDR1 MGHRA, CDR2 YSYEKL. The CDR3 consists of 14 residues. The DNA of the CDR3 is TGCGCCAGCAGCCAAAGGGGGCTAGGTTCACCCCTCCACTTT. Translating it yields CASSQRGLGSPLHF.

The chain employs TRBV27 and TRBJ2-7; weak D call: TRBD2 (5 bases). The CDR3 is 14 amino acids. Germline V lookup: CDR1 MNHEY, CDR2 SMNVEV (reference sequence). V was shortened by 6 bases and J by 4 bases, with 16 bases between the two germline ends. The CDR3 is CASSSLGSGYEQYV. The CDR3 DNA reads TGTGCCAGCAGCTCATTGGGCAGCGGTTACGAGCAGTACGTC.

The rearrangement joins TRBV16 to TRBJ1-6; D remains unclear. The CDR3 totals 16 residues. Trimming shortened V by 4 bases and J by 5 bases, and 15 bases separated the two germline ends. The germline V gene has CDR1 KGHSY and CDR2 FQNENV. The CDR3 nucleotides are TGTGCCAGCAGCCCGGGTGGCCGGCAAGATAATTCACCCCTCCACTTT. Protein: CASSPGGRQDNSPLHF.

The CDR3 sequence is CASSPATGRNQPQHF. The DNA for the CDR3 is TGTGCCAGCAGCCCCGCCACAGGGAGAAATCAGCCCCAGCATTTT. The chain recombines TRBV7-2 with TRBJ1-5; tentatively, D is TRBD1 (6 bases). The germline V gene encodes CDR1 SGHTA and CDR2 FQGNSA. The CDR3 sequence is 15 residues long. V was trimmed by 5 bases and J by 4 bases, leaving 15 bases between them.

This clone was recorded a few times. V and J are TRBV14 and TRBJ2-1; tentative D call: TRBD1 (6 bases). Trimming shortened V by 2 bases and J by 7 bases, and 15 bases separated the two germline ends. CDR1 is SGHDN, CDR2 FVKESK, per germline. This CDR3 contains 15 residues. The CDR3 DNA reads as TGTGCCAGCAGCCAAATCACCGGGACACTTAATGAGCAGTTCTTC. Amino acid sequence: CASSQITGTLNEQFF.

This clone was observed a few times. The rearrangement joins TRBV25-1 to TRBJ2-7, with TRBD1 matching over 7 bases. The germline V gene encodes CDR1 MGHDK and CDR2 SYGVNS. With V trimmed by 4 bases and J by 6 bases, 3 bases remained unmatched. The CDR3 is 12 amino acids. CDR3 loop: CASSGDRGEQYV. As DNA, the CDR3 is TGTGCCAGCAGTGGGGACAGAGGCGAGCAGTACGTC.

The chain uses TRBV27 and TRBJ2-1; TRBD1 matches 7 bases. The V gene end was trimmed by 5 bases and the J gene end by 7 bases; junction bases not matched to a gene: 17. This CDR3 contains 17 residues. Germline CDR1 is MNHEY and CDR2 is SMNVEV (reference sequence). CDR3 nucleotides: TGTGCCAGCAGTCACCCCTCCCGAGGACAGGTACGGAATGAGCAGTTCTTC. Translated: CASSHPSRGQVRNEQFF.

The genes are TRBV7-2 and TRBJ2-1; the D gene is possibly TRBD2 (6 bases). Trimming took off 5 bases at V and 6 bases at J, with 17 bases between the two ends. This CDR3 is 15 amino acids long. Per the germline V gene, CDR1 is SGHTA and CDR2 is FQGNSA. CDR3 coding DNA: TGTGCCAGCAGCCCCGGGACTTTCAAGAGCAATGAGCAGTTCTTC. It is translated as CASSPGTFKSNEQFF.

This rearrangement joins TRBV6-6 to TRBJ1-2; D perhaps matches TRBD1 (5 bases). Germline CDR1 MNHNY, CDR2 SVGAGI (reference sequence). The CDR3 extends over 13 amino acids. Between the trimmed V and J ends, which lost 0 bases and 6 bases, there was a span of 8 bases. The CDR3 DNA reads TGTGCCAGCAGTTACTCCCGGACACATGGCTACACCTTC. Its translation: CASSYSRTHGYTF.

The V gene is TRBV28, the J gene TRBJ2-1, with 10 bases fitting TRBD2. This CDR3 contains 15 residues. The V segment lost 2 bases and the J segment 7 bases; nucleotides outside the gene matches: 5. Germline CDR1 and CDR2: MDHEN and SYDVKM. The CDR3 loop is CASSLSGGALNEQFF. CDR3 nucleotide sequence: TGTGCCAGCAGTTTAAGCGGGGGGGCTTTAAATGAGCAGTTCTTC.